The 23 T cell receptor beta chains presented below share a single source sample, sequenced in a study of immune cell composition in non-small cell lung cancer. Profiled with immunoSEQ multiplex PCR; TCRdb holds only in-frame clones, not every one. The sample has approximately 11,000 clones, roughly 60% seen once. The sequencing input was lung tumor tissue. These receptors all stem from a human donor with non-small cell lung cancer.

V is TRBV7-8 and J is TRBJ1-1; perhaps TRBD1 as D (5 bases). The germline gives CDR1 SGHVS, CDR2 FQNEAQ. Trimming removed 5 bases at V and 1 base at J, with 11 bases between. CDR3 size: 14 residues. In nucleotides, the CDR3 is TGTGCCAGCAGCAGGGGTGAGTGGAACACTGAAGCTTTCTTT. Translated: CASSRGEWNTEAFF. Drawing the rest from reference TRBV7-8 and TRBJ1-1, the complete variable domain is GAGVSQSPRYKVAKRGQDVALRCDPISGHVSLFWYQQALGQGPEFLTYFQNEAQLDKSGLPSDRFFAERPEGSVSTLKIQRTQQEDSAVYLCASSRGEWNTEAFFGQGTRLTVV.

The rearrangement uses TRBV29-1 and TRBJ2-3; weak D call: TRBD2 (6 bases). The CDR3 runs to 15 residues. V lost 6 bases to trimming and J lost 1 base, with 17 bases between them. Germline CDR1 is SQVTM and CDR2 is ANQGSEA. This CDR3 reads CSVLGLREGTDTQYF. CDR3 DNA sequence: TGCAGCGTCCTAGGCCTGAGGGAGGGCACAGATACGCAGTATTTT.

This rearrangement joins TRBV28 to TRBJ1-4, with D maybe TRBD1 (5 bases). The CDR3 runs 14 residues. V was pared by 2 bases and J by 11 bases, with 15 bases between. Germline assignment: CDR1 MDHEN and CDR2 SYDVKM. The CDR3 sequence is CASSLKGRERKLFF. The CDR3 region has the DNA TGTGCCAGCAGTTTAAAGGGACGGGAGAGGAAACTGTTTTTT.

This clone has a handful of counts. J is TRBJ2-7 and V is TRBV28; 9 bases are shared with TRBD1. V was pared by 1 base and J by 2 bases, with 6 bases of the junction left unmatched. Germline V gene data show CDR1 as MDHEN and CDR2 as SYDVKM. CDR3 size: 16 residues. CDR3 loop: CASSLFQGTGTYEQYF. The CDR3 DNA follows: TGTGCCAGCAGTTTATTTCAGGGGACAGGGACCTACGAGCAGTACTTC.

The chain carries TRBV15 and TRBJ2-3; 8 bases line up with TRBD2. Germline lookup yields CDR1 LNHNV and CDR2 YYDKDF (reference sequence). V gave up 5 bases and J gave up 4 bases; unmatched junction bases: 14. The length of the CDR3 is 17 residues. CDR3 sequence: CATSGTSGGGVADTQYF. DNA for the CDR3: TGTGCCACCAGCGGAACTAGCGGAGGAGGTGTGGCAGATACGCAGTATTTT. The full variable domain, completed using reference TRBV15 and TRBJ2-3, is DAMVIQNPRYQVTQFGKPVTLSCSQTLNHNVMYWYQQKSSQAPKLLFHYYDKDFNNEADTPDNFQSRRPNTSFCFLDIRSPGLGDTAMYLCATSGTSGGGVADTQYFGPGTRLTVL.

This rearrangement joins TRBV18 to TRBJ2-2; 7 positions match TRBD2. Germline CDR1 reads KGHSH; CDR2 reads LQKENI. V gave up 6 bases and J gave up 2 bases; unmatched junction bases: 6. CDR3 size: 15 residues. CDR3 in amino acids: CASSRLASNTGELFF. The CDR3 nucleotides read TGTGCCAGCTCCCGACTAGCAAGTAACACCGGGGAGCTGTTTTTT.

This clone appeared a few times. The chain is built from TRBV5-6 and TRBJ1-2; TRBD1 might be the D (6 bases). V dropped 0 bases and J dropped 7 bases, with 13 bases sitting between them. The CDR3 loop spans 14 amino acids. Germline V gives CDR1 SGHDT, CDR2 YYEEEE. The CDR3 DNA sequence: TGTGCCAGCAGCTTGGGCAGGGGTACCGCTGGCTACACCTTC. This translates into CASSLGRGTAGYTF.

The chain is built from TRBV10-3 and TRBJ2-5; a weak D match, TRBD2 (6 bases). The germline gives CDR1 ENHRY, CDR2 SYGVKD. The CDR3 is 13 amino acids. Trimming took 4 bases from V and 4 from J, leaving 10 bases between them. CDR3 sequence: CAISGSGVETQYF. As DNA, the CDR3 is TGTGCCATCAGTGGGTCGGGAGTAGAGACCCAGTACTTC.

The chain couples TRBV5-1 to TRBJ2-4; D is possibly TRBD2 (5 bases). This CDR3 has 12 amino acids. Trimming shortened V by 4 bases and J by 8 bases, and 10 bases separated the two germline ends. Germline CDR1 SGHRS, CDR2 YFSETQ. This CDR3 is CASSRGGDIQYF. CDR3 sequence (DNA): TGCGCCAGCAGCCGTGGAGGTGACATTCAGTACTTC.

The genes are TRBV28 and TRBJ2-3, with D possibly being TRBD1 (8 bases). With 4 bases removed from V and 6 bases from J, the gap between germline ends came to 14 bases. The CDR3 is 14 residues long. Germline-derived CDR1 and CDR2 are MDHEN and SYDVKM. The CDR3: CASSSTGGGDTQYF. DNA for the CDR3: TGTGCCAGCAGTTCCACAGGGGGAGGGGATACGCAGTATTTT.

This chain uses TRBV2 with TRBJ2-7; 9 bases match TRBD1. The junction had 5 bases not matched to a gene; V was cut back by 2 bases and J by 0 bases. This CDR3 spans 16 amino acids. The V gene's germline CDR1 is SNHLY and CDR2 FYNNEI. CDR3 sequence reads: CASSERGQGHSYEQYF. The CDR3, as DNA: TGTGCCAGCAGTGAAAGGGGACAGGGTCACTCCTACGAGCAGTACTTC.

This clone was recorded only once. V and J are TRBV5-4 and TRBJ2-3, with a possible D match to TRBD1 (6 bases). This CDR3 is 14 amino acids long. Germline assignment: CDR1 SGHNT and CDR2 YYREEE (reference sequence). V dropped 4 bases and J dropped 4 bases, with 13 bases sitting between them. The CDR3 here is CASSGRSGADTQYF. CDR3 DNA sequence: TGTGCCAGCAGCGGCCGGTCAGGGGCAGATACGCAGTATTTT.

This chain uses TRBV7-2 with TRBJ2-5; 11 bases align to TRBD2. The ends lost 3 bases at V and 5 bases at J; junction bases unmatched: 8. The CDR3 has 16 amino acids. Germline V lookup: CDR1 SGHTA, CDR2 FQGNSA. In DNA form, the CDR3 reads TGTGCCAGCAGCTTGGGGCCTAGCGGGAGGTCGGAGACCCAGTACTTC. Its translation is CASSLGPSGRSETQYF. The full variable domain, with the rest looked up from reference TRBV7-2 and TRBJ2-5, is GAGVSQSPSNKVTEKGKDVELRCDPISGHTALYWYRQSLGQGLEFLIYFQGNSAPDKSGLPSDRFSAERTGGSVSTLTIQRTQQEDSAVYLCASSLGPSGRSETQYFGPGTRLLVL.

This clone came up a few times. This chain joins TRBV9 and TRBJ2-7; TRBD1 aligns across 8 bases. The trim removed 4 bases at V and 0 bases at J, leaving 12 bases unmatched. CDR3 length equals 17 residues. CDR1 and CDR2 from the germline V gene are SGDLS and YYNGEE. CDR3 nucleotides: TGTGCCAGCAGCCCATACTCAGGGACAGGTCTCTCCTACGAGCAGTACTTC. Translated, it gives CASSPYSGTGLSYEQYF.

This clone has a handful of counts. The V call is TRBV7-2, the J call TRBJ2-4; possible D gene TRBD2, 7 bases. The CDR3 runs 15 residues. V was cut by 5 bases and J by 7 bases, with 18 bases left in between. The V gene's germline CDR1 is SGHTA and CDR2 FQGNSA. The CDR3 DNA reads as TGTGCCAGCAGCCCGTTAGGGGGGGCCGGGAACATTCAGTACTTC. This translates into CASSPLGGAGNIQYF.

The chain uses TRBV7-2 and TRBJ2-1; D remains unclear. V lost 5 bases to trimming and J lost 0 bases, with 14 bases between them. Germline CDR1 is SGHTA and CDR2 is FQGNSA. This CDR3 spans 16 amino acids. CDR3 loop: CASSLSIGRSYNEQFF. DNA for the CDR3: TGTGCCAGCAGCCTCTCGATTGGCCGCTCCTACAATGAGCAGTTCTTC.

This clone was recorded only once. V and J are TRBV5-4 and TRBJ2-3, with 7 bases matching TRBD1. Germline V lookup: CDR1 SGHNT, CDR2 YYREEE (reference sequence). This CDR3 comprises 14 residues. V shed 1 base and J 6 bases; nucleotides not matched to a gene: 5. In nucleotides, the CDR3 is TGTGCCAGCAGCTTGTCTGAGGGGGCGGATACGCAGTATTTT. It encodes CASSLSEGADTQYF.

The genes are TRBV5-1 and TRBJ1-3; 9 bases are a match to TRBD1. Unmatched junction bases numbered 8, after V lost 4 bases and J lost 3 bases. The CDR3 extends over 16 amino acids. CDR1 SGHRS and CDR2 YFSETQ come from the germline V gene. The CDR3: CASSLRPGQGGNTIYF. The DNA for the CDR3 is TGCGCCAGCAGCCTCCGCCCGGGACAGGGTGGAAACACCATATATTTT.

This sequence joins TRBV9 and TRBJ2-1, with 12 bases that match TRBD2. Trimming removed 4 bases from V and 3 bases from J; junction bases left unmatched: 5. CDR1 and CDR2 (germline): SGDLS, YYNGEE. The CDR3 runs to 16 residues. The DNA of the CDR3 is TGTGCCAGCAGCTCGAGACTAGCGGGAGACTACAATGAGCAGTTCTTC. Translation: CASSSRLAGDYNEQFF.

This clone occurred a few times. This chain links TRBV6-1 with TRBJ2-7, with TRBD2 matching over 9 bases. Germline V gene sequence: CDR1 MNHNS, CDR2 SASEGT. Trimming at V came to 4 bases and at J to 2 bases, leaving 3 bases not matched to a gene. CDR3 length equals 14 residues. CDR3 nucleotide sequence: TGTGCCAGCAGTGGGGGACTAGCAGCCTACGAGCAGTACTTC. Protein sequence: CASSGGLAAYEQYF.

The chain combines TRBV6-1 with TRBJ1-1; D is possibly TRBD1 (5 bases). Between the trimmed V and J ends, which lost 2 bases and 2 bases, there was a span of 9 bases. This CDR3 spans 14 amino acids. Germline loops: CDR1 MNHNS, CDR2 SASEGT. CDR3 bases: TGTGCCAGCAGTGAATACGGGGGAAACACTGAAGCTTTCTTT. Protein sequence: CASSEYGGNTEAFF.

The rearrangement links TRBV28 to TRBJ2-6, with 10 bases matching TRBD1. Germline V lookup: CDR1 MDHEN, CDR2 SYDVKM. V was pared by 5 bases and J by 0 bases, with 7 bases of the junction left unmatched. This CDR3 is built from 18 residues. CDR3 loop: CASSPLGQGTSGANVLTF. The CDR3 DNA is TGTGCCAGCAGTCCGCTGGGACAGGGGACCTCTGGGGCCAACGTCCTGACTTTC.

A single count supports this clone. V and J are TRBV28 and TRBJ1-1; D ambiguous. The CDR3 is 13 amino acids. CDR1 is MDHEN and CDR2 is SYDVKM in the germline V gene. V gave up 5 bases and J gave up 7 bases, with 14 bases separating them. The CDR3 here is CASSADMQFEAFF. CDR3 in DNA: TGTGCCAGCAGTGCCGACATGCAGTTTGAAGCTTTCTTT. Full variable domain (missing parts from reference TRBV28 and TRBJ1-1): DVKVTQSSRYLVKRTGEKVFLECVQDMDHENMFWYRQDPGLGLRLIYFSYDVKMKEKGDIPEGYSVSREKKERFSLILESASTNQTSMYLCASSADMQFEAFFGQGTRLTVV.